This record covers a single TCR beta chain. Its specificity is not known. This sample is drawn from a study of T cell repertoires in cytomegalovirus infection. Study information: Matching HLA type and CMV infection were both indicated by public TCR beta signatures. Study-level results: The ex vivo response showed dominance by HLA-C-restricted CMV-specific TCR beta clonotypes. Carriers of CMV and the relevant HLA type were discriminated by public TCR beta frequency.

TCRdb re-called the reads through MiXCR, storing one row per CDR3 protein. The data show 500,000 or so distinct CDR3 sequences, approximately 15% seen once. Material: CD8+ T cells from PBMCs. The receptor was derived from a human donor in good health (CMV status not recorded). Some clones in this sample may be carry-over from other donors' samples.

The CDR3 sequence is CASSFYNMGLHRVEGELFF. In DNA form, the CDR3 reads TGTGCCAGCAGTTTCTACAACATGGGCCTACACAGGGTAGAAGGGGAGCTGTTTTTT. The V call is TRBV27, the J call TRBJ2-2; a weak D match, TRBD1 (6 bases). The CDR3 length is 19 residues. The V end was cut by 3 bases, the J end by 8 bases, with 28 bases between. Germline V lookup: CDR1 MNHEY, CDR2 SMNVEV (reference sequence).